This T cell receptor (beta chain) emerged from a study of Ad26.COV2.S vaccination and SARS-CoV-2 variants (dated by TCRdb to the early 2020s). About the investigation overall: Vaccine-arm donors came from COV1001, a multicentre, randomized, double-blind, placebo-controlled phase I-IIa trial of Ad26.COV2.S in healthy adults. Dosing of Ad26.COV2.S was intramuscular, at either 5x10^10 or 1x10^11 viral particles, delivered as one shot or as two shots spaced 56 days apart. Sequencing of the TCRbeta repertoire served to evaluate the specificity and breadth of SARS-CoV-2-reactive T cell receptors following Ad26.COV2.S vaccination. The TCR-sequenced set comprised around 30 samples: some 20 Ad26.COV2.S vaccine recipients, 5 placebo recipients and 8 SARS-CoV-2 convalescent individuals. Trial participants were randomized into five groups of five: low-dose or high-dose Ad26.COV2.S given once or twice, or placebo on both occasions. Blinding of investigators to trial group allocation was maintained during experiments and outcome assessment.

Overall study results and their limits: Higher spike-specific TCR breadth was observed in Ad26.COV2.S recipients than in placebo recipients (P = 0.0014). After vaccination, spike-specific CD8+ and CD4+ T cell responses were reported to show substantial breadth. The study was not powered to compare responses between vaccine doses or regimens. According to the authors, total T cell responses may have been underestimated by the TCR breadth and depth analyses. Comparable non-spike TCR breadth was observed between vaccine and placebo recipients, consistent with only spike being contained in the vaccine.

This specimen's treatment or condition label, per the study, means: roughly 20 received Ad26.COV2.S at low or high dose, single or two shots; roughly 5 received placebo; per-sample allocation not given. Repertoires of vaccine and placebo recipients were sequenced from samples collected on day 63 after the first injection. In Cohort 1b, around 25 adults aged 18-55 years were enrolled at a single site in Boston, USA, between 29 July and 7 August 2020. As a vaccine, Ad26.COV2.S was a replication-incompetent adenovirus type 26 vector that expressed a prefusion-stabilized SARS-CoV-2 spike protein derived from the original Wuhan strain. Turning to this clone: The antigen it binds to is not known. Per-base quality was not reported, and no clone a single base away is much larger than it.

The immunoSEQ Assay was the method used to sequence TCRbeta CDR3 regions. After extraction, genomic DNA underwent amplification by bias-controlled multiplex PCR, followed by high-throughput sequencing. From the authors' description of their analysis: To quantify the absolute abundance of every unique TCRbeta CDR3 region, sequences were collapsed and filtered. T cell fraction was estimated by normalization of TCRbeta template counts to usable DNA, with usable DNA being measured through amplification of reference genes present in all nucleated cells. Repertoire TCRs were annotated as SARS-CoV-2-specific by exact matching of V gene, CDR3 amino acid sequence and J gene to a known reactive TCR set. MIRA supplied the reference SARS-CoV-2 TCR set, which was filtered for enrichment in COVID-19-positive ImmuneCODE repertoires so that public or cross-reactive TCRs were removed. Drawing on the MIRA antigens, annotated TCRs were analysed further at the level of specific ORF or position within ORF. Depth was the summed frequency of annotated unique rearrangements, while breadth was defined as annotated unique rearrangements over total unique productive rearrangements. Two-sided Wilcoxon rank-sum tests were used to compare TCR breadth between groups. TCRdb provides this immuneACCESS table in a form limited to in-frame rearrangements. Some clones are lacking; in checked studies, under half of them reflect an unresolved V gene, and why the rest are absent is not known. That table supplies the V and J calls and clone size; D and trimming were determined from the DNA. The sample table records more than 250,000 clones; about 90% of these occur just once. About 3.5% of the sample comes from the top ten.

The trim is 4 bases for V and 2 bases for J, with a gap of 12 bases between the germline ends. The CDR3 runs 13 amino acids, cysteine and phenylalanine included. CDR3 DNA only is kept here, 39 bases in frame from base 1. CDR1 and CDR2 were assigned from the germline V gene (reference sequence) as GTSNPN and SVGIG. In this chain, TRBV30 is recombined with TRBJ2-7, with TRBD1 tentatively as D gene (6 bases match). This clonotype was sampled from a person between 18 and 60 years old who received the Ad26.COV2.S COVID-19 vaccine or a placebo. This specimen was peripheral blood, taken in a trial of Ad26.COV2.S vaccine versus placebo. The CDR3 here reads CAWNSDRTYEQYF. The DNA is TGTGCCTGGAATTCGGACAGAACCTACGAGCAGTACTTC. Reference TRBV30 and TRBJ2-7 proteins supply the regions before and after the CDR3; the full variable domain is: SQTIHQWPATLVQPVGSPLSLECTVEGTSNPNLYWYRQAAGRGLQLLFYSVGIGQISSEVPQNLSASRPQDRQFILSSKKLLLSDSGFYLCAWNSDRTYEQYFGPGTRLTVT.